Below, 25 T cell receptor beta chains from the same sample are listed, as sequenced in a study of lymphopenia after photon versus proton radiotherapy. Generated by immunoSEQ multiplex PCR, the TCRdb table keeps only in-frame clones and is missing some. In the table there are tens of thousands of clones, roughly 93% of which are singletons. Specimen: peripheral blood, collected from a patient treated with photon-based radiotherapy. Receptors were obtained from a woman between 70 and 85 years old with pancreatic cancer.

The V gene is TRBV29-1, the J gene TRBJ2-2, with D unresolved. In germline, CDR1 is SQVTM, CDR2 ANQGSEA. The CDR3 loop spans 10 amino acids. The CDR3: CRASPGELFF. The CDR3 DNA reads as TGCAGAGCAAGCCCCGGGGAGCTGTTTTTT.

The chain recombines TRBV7-2 with TRBJ2-5; 8 positions match TRBD1. Germline V gives CDR1 SGHTA, CDR2 FQGNSA. Unmatched junction bases numbered 9, after V lost 5 bases and J lost 4 bases. This CDR3 is 15 amino acids long. In DNA, the CDR3 is TGTGCCAGCAGCGCCGACAGGGGAAGGGGAGAGACCCAGTACTTC. Encoded protein: CASSADRGRGETQYF.

CDR3 DNA sequence: TGTGCTAGTGGTTTTACCGGTAGCAATCAGCCCCAGCATTTT. Its translation: CASGFTGSNQPQHF. The V call is TRBV12-5, the J call TRBJ1-5; D not certain. Trimming shortened V by 3 bases and J by 0 bases, and 6 bases separated the two germline ends. CDR3 size: 14 residues. The germline gives CDR1 LGHNT, CDR2 FRNRAP. Together with reference TRBV12-5 and TRBJ1-5, the CDR3 gives the full variable domain: DARVTQTPRHKVTEMGQEVTMRCQPILGHNTVFWYRQTMMQGLELLAYFRNRAPLDDSGMPKDRFSAEMPDATLATLKIQPSEPRDSAVYFCASGFTGSNQPQHFGDGTRLSIL.

The V gene is TRBV18, the J gene TRBJ2-1; D is unresolved. V lost 5 bases and J 6 bases, leaving 8 bases between the germline ends. Germline V gene data show CDR1 as KGHSH and CDR2 as LQKENI. The CDR3 has 12 residues. The CDR3 DNA is TGTGCCAGCTCAGTACAAGGCAATGAGCAGTTCTTC. It specifies CASSVQGNEQFF.

V gene TRBV7-2 combines with J gene TRBJ2-3; TRBD1 agrees at 8 bases. This CDR3 spans 15 amino acids. Germline V lookup: CDR1 SGHTA, CDR2 FQGNSA. Trimming at V came to 5 bases and at J to 6 bases, leaving 10 bases not matched to a gene. CDR3 amino acids: CASSRLGQGTDTQYF. CDR3 in DNA: TGTGCCAGCAGCCGACTCGGACAGGGAACGGATACGCAGTATTTT.

The chain carries TRBV2 and TRBJ2-2; possibly TRBD2 for D (6 bases). CDR3 length: 16 amino acids. The germline V gene encodes CDR1 SNHLY and CDR2 FYNNEI. Trimming stripped 3 bases from V and 4 bases from J, with 15 bases between. The CDR3 reads CASSDWGVVVTGELFF. The CDR3 DNA is TGTGCCAGCAGTGATTGGGGGGTGGTTGTCACCGGGGAGCTGTTTTTT. Supplemented by reference TRBV2 and TRBJ2-2, the full variable domain reads EPEVTQTPSHQVTQMGQEVILRCVPISNHLYFYWYRQILGQKVEFLVSFYNNEISEKSEIFDDQFSVERPDGSNFTLKIRSTKLEDSAMYFCASSDWGVVVTGELFFGEGSRLTVL.

This rearrangement joins TRBV5-4 to TRBJ2-7; no clear D gene. V lost 3 bases and J 6 bases, leaving 10 bases between the germline ends. This CDR3 comprises 12 residues. The V gene's germline CDR1 is SGHNT and CDR2 YYREEE (reference sequence). CDR3 in amino acids: CASSWVGSEQYF. CDR3 coding DNA: TGTGCCAGCAGCTGGGTCGGGTCCGAGCAGTACTTC.

J is TRBJ2-7 and V is TRBV7-2; possibly TRBD1 for D (5 bases). V dropped 3 bases and J dropped 2 bases, with 14 bases sitting between them. CDR3 length: 15 amino acids. From germline, CDR1 is SGHTA and CDR2 FQGNSA. The CDR3 here is CASSLTESSAYEQYF. CDR3 in DNA: TGTGCCAGCAGCTTGACAGAATCATCCGCCTACGAGCAGTACTTC.

The chain links TRBV28 to TRBJ1-2; D is unclear. V was trimmed by 5 bases and J by 0 bases, leaving 7 bases between them. Germline loops: CDR1 MDHEN, CDR2 SYDVKM. The CDR3 is 13 residues long. CDR3 sequence reads: CASSMKANYGYTF. CDR3 DNA sequence: TGTGCCAGCAGTATGAAAGCTAACTATGGCTACACCTTC.

V and J are TRBV9 and TRBJ1-3, with TRBD1 matching 7 bases. V was clipped by 4 bases and J by 0 bases; unmatched bases: 7. The CDR3 is 16 amino acids. Germline V gene lookup returns CDR1 SGDLS and CDR2 YYNGEE. CDR3 residues: CASSHWDSGSGNTIYF. The CDR3 DNA reads TGTGCCAGCAGCCATTGGGACAGCGGCTCTGGAAACACCATATATTTT.

V is TRBV6-1 and J is TRBJ1-2, with 8 bases identical to TRBD1. After removal of 10 bases from V and 4 bases from J, the junction contained 8 bases not matched to a gene. The CDR3 loop spans 13 amino acids. From germline, CDR1 is MNHNS and CDR2 SASEGT. The CDR3, as DNA: TGTGCCACCACTAAAGACAGGGGCTATGGCTACACCTTC. This gives the protein CATTKDRGYGYTF.

V gene TRBV19 combines with J gene TRBJ1-5; D may be TRBD1 (5 bases). Looked up from germline, CDR1 is LNHDA and CDR2 is SQIVND (reference sequence). Trimming stripped 7 bases from V and 4 bases from J, with 14 bases between. The CDR3 totals 14 residues. CDR3 sequence: CASKGSTANQPQHF. Written as DNA, the CDR3 is TGTGCCAGTAAAGGTTCGACAGCGAATCAGCCCCAGCATTTT.

This chain joins TRBV19 and TRBJ2-7; the D call may be TRBD1 or TRBD2 (5 bases each). From germline, CDR1 is LNHDA and CDR2 SQIVND (reference sequence). The CDR3 contains 14 residues. The germline V and J ends were trimmed by 3 bases and 3 bases, with 12 bases remaining between them. The CDR3 DNA is TGTGCCAGTAGTATCCGTCGGGACGGCTACGAGCAGTACTTC. Translating gives CASSIRRDGYEQYF. Full variable domain (missing parts from reference TRBV19 and TRBJ2-7): DGGITQSPKYLFRKEGQNVTLSCEQNLNHDAMYWYRQDPGQGLRLIYYSQIVNDFQKGDIAEGYSVSREKKESFPLTVTSAQKNPTAFYLCASSIRRDGYEQYFGPGTRLTVT.

V is TRBV19 and J is TRBJ2-3, with 7 bases lining up with TRBD1. J was trimmed by 4 bases and V by 5 bases; bases with no gene match: 6. Germline-derived CDR1 and CDR2 are LNHDA and SQIVND (reference sequence). This CDR3 region has 14 residues. CDR3 sequence: CASSRQGVADTQYF. CDR3 nucleotide sequence: TGTGCCAGTAGTCGGCAGGGGGTGGCAGATACGCAGTATTTT.

This clone was seen once. The rearrangement joins TRBV29-1 to TRBJ2-5; 7 bases match TRBD2. V lost 0 bases and J lost 1; bases outside the gene matches: 2. This CDR3 has 14 residues. Germline CDR1 SQVTM, CDR2 ANQGSEA. CDR3 nucleotides: TGCAGCGTTGAAGATCCGGGAGGCCAAGAGACCCAGTACTTC. It codes for CSVEDPGGQETQYF.

The V and J genes are TRBV5-1 and TRBJ2-5; the match to TRBD2 covers 8 bases. With 6 bases clipped from V and 3 bases from J, the junction kept 10 bases outside the gene matches. The germline gives CDR1 SGHRS, CDR2 YFSETQ. The CDR3 covers 15 residues. The CDR3 DNA is TGCGCCAGCACTACCCCGGGGGGGGCGGAAGAGACCCAGTACTTC. It is translated as CASTTPGGAEETQYF.

The V call is TRBV4-2, the J call TRBJ2-3; D may correspond to TRBD1 or TRBD2 (5 bases each). Trimming took off 0 bases at V and 4 bases at J, with 11 bases between the two ends. Germline CDR1 and CDR2: LGHNA and YNFKEQ. The CDR3 sequence is 15 residues long. This chain's CDR3 is CASSQDRASSDTQYF. The CDR3 DNA reads TGTGCCAGCAGCCAAGACAGGGCTAGCTCAGATACGCAGTATTTT.

The rearrangement joins TRBV6-5 to TRBJ1-1; possibly TRBD1 for D (5 bases). Between the trimmed V and J ends, which lost 0 bases and 1 base, there was a span of 6 bases. Germline lookup yields CDR1 MNHEY and CDR2 SVGAGI. CDR3 length: 14 amino acids. In DNA form, the CDR3 reads TGTGCCAGCAGTTACTCGGGGGGGAACACTGAAGCTTTCTTT. Residues: CASSYSGGNTEAFF.

The rearrangement links TRBV6-1 to TRBJ1-1; D might be TRBD1 (6 bases). Germline lookup yields CDR1 MNHNS and CDR2 SASEGT. V was pared by 0 bases and J by 6 bases, with 11 bases between. There are 14 residues in the CDR3. In DNA, the CDR3 is TGTGCCAGCAGTGAAGCGGGGACATTCCCTGAAGCTTTCTTT. The encoded protein is CASSEAGTFPEAFF.

This chain links TRBV19 with TRBJ2-4; 8 nucleotides match TRBD2. Germline V gene sequence: CDR1 LNHDA, CDR2 SQIVND (reference sequence). The junction had 7 bases not matched to a gene; V was cut back by 3 bases and J by 6 bases. The CDR3 covers 15 residues. The CDR3: CASSMGGGQINIQYF. The DNA of the CDR3 is TGTGCCAGTAGTATGGGCGGGGGGCAGATAAACATTCAGTACTTC.

This sequence joins TRBV27 and TRBJ2-5; D remains unclear. Germline assignment: CDR1 MNHEY and CDR2 SMNVEV (reference sequence). This CDR3 region has 12 residues. The ends were cut back, 0 bases at V and 5 bases at J, with 4 bases in the middle. CDR3 sequence (DNA): TGTGCCAGCAGTTTATCTGGGGAGACCCAGTACTTC. It is translated as CASSLSGETQYF.

This clone was picked up one time. The chain uses TRBV28 and TRBJ2-7; weak D call: TRBD2 (5 bases). V shed 5 bases and J shed 2 bases, with 16 bases lying between them. Per the germline V gene, CDR1 is MDHEN and CDR2 is SYDVKM. This CDR3 has 15 residues. The chain's CDR3 is CASSPPPSGAYEQYF. For the CDR3, the DNA is TGTGCCAGCAGTCCCCCTCCATCCGGGGCCTACGAGCAGTACTTC.

The chain couples TRBV7-6 to TRBJ1-3; D gene unclear. The germline V and J ends were trimmed by 6 bases and 5 bases, with 14 bases remaining between them. Germline V lookup: CDR1 SGHVS, CDR2 FNYEAQ. The CDR3 is made up of 14 amino acids. The CDR3 coding sequence is TGTGCCAGCAGTTCCCTAATAGGAAGAAACACCATATATTTT. Translating gives CASSSLIGRNTIYF. The variable domain in full, completed from reference TRBV7-6 and TRBJ1-3, reads GAGVSQSPRYKVTKRGQDVALRCDPISGHVSLYWYRQALGQGPEFLTYFNYEAQQDKSGLPNDRFSAERPEGSISTLTIQRTEQRDSAMYRCASSSLIGRNTIYFGEGSWLTVV.

The rearrangement uses TRBV19 and TRBJ1-1; TRBD1 matches at 7 bases. Trimming at V came to 10 bases and at J to 3 bases, leaving 11 bases not matched to a gene. The CDR3 runs to 14 residues. CDR1 is LNHDA, CDR2 SQIVND, per germline (reference sequence). The CDR3: CATFFPGQHTEAFF. DNA of the CDR3: TGTGCCACATTTTTCCCGGGACAGCACACTGAAGCTTTCTTT.

This clone appeared once. The CDR3 bases are TGCGCCAGCAGCGGGACATCCCCCGCGAACACCGGGGAGCTGTTTTTT. This gives the protein CASSGTSPANTGELFF. V usage is TRBV5-1 and J usage is TRBJ2-2; possibly TRBD1 for D (6 bases). V was pared by 4 bases and J by 0 bases, with 13 bases between. The CDR3 covers 16 residues. CDR1 SGHRS and CDR2 YFSETQ come from the germline V gene.